These 19 T cell receptor beta chains came from one sample sequenced in a study of T cells in Graves' hyperthyroidism and ophthalmopathy (dated by TCRdb to the late 2010s). To prepare the library, multiplex PCR was applied. Reads for this sample came from an Illumina HiSeq 2000. TCR beta CDR3 regions were amplified from RNA transcripts. The first round of RT-PCR for the TCR CDR3 was performed with the HTBI primer set and the Qiagen OneStep RT-PCR kit. In TCRdb, the public reads were trimmed at Q25 with fastp and aligned with MiXCR, with productive beta chains retained. A single entry per CDR3 protein holds the most common genes and DNA from its merged rows. This sample comprises some 800,000 distinct CDR3 sequences, roughly 40% of them detected only once. Approximately 10% of the sample comes from the top ten. Input material: blood. The receptor set was obtained from a man aged 18 to 30 with Graves' hyperthyroidism.

The CDR3: CASSASVGGTEAFF. The CDR3 region has the DNA TGTGCCAGCAGTGCCTCCGTGGGAGGCACTGAAGCTTTCTTT. The chain links TRBV6-5 to TRBJ1-1; D ambiguous. This CDR3 is built from 14 residues. Germline CDR1 reads MNHEY; CDR2 reads SVGAGI. The V end was cut by 5 bases, the J end by 4 bases, with 14 bases between.

The table lists this clonotype with many counts. The CDR3 sequence: CAISEVGGDGQAFF. The CDR3 DNA follows: TGTGCCATCAGTGAGGTTGGAGGGGACGGGCAAGCTTTCTTT. The V and J genes are TRBV10-3 and TRBJ1-1; D possibly corresponds to TRBD1 (5 bases). CDR1 and CDR2 from the germline V gene are ENHRY and SYGVKD. The CDR3 covers 14 residues. V was pared by 2 bases and J by 9 bases, with 16 bases between.

The genes are TRBV7-3 and TRBJ2-7, with D unclear. The CDR3 spans 14 residues. V was cut by 0 bases and J by 2 bases, with 8 bases left in between. CDR1 and CDR2 from the germline V gene are SGHTA and FQGTGA. CDR3 sequence: CASSLTENTYEQYF. The CDR3 DNA sequence: TGTGCCAGCAGCTTAACCGAGAATACCTACGAGCAGTACTTC.

The gene calls are TRBV10-3 and TRBJ2-7, with D tentatively TRBD2 (5 bases). CDR1 and CDR2 (germline): ENHRY, SYGVKD. V shed 10 bases and J shed 2 bases, with 6 bases lying between them. This CDR3 has 10 residues. Written as DNA, the CDR3 is TGTGCCACCGGGACCTACGAGCAGTACTTC. Protein sequence: CATGTYEQYF.

A word on this clonotype: One end of the junction does not line up with germline, which may come from a read error. The V gene is TRBV10-3, the J gene TRBJ1-6; 7 nucleotides align to TRBD1. This CDR3 is 19 amino acids long. Germline assignment: CDR1 ENHRY and CDR2 SYGVKD. In DNA form, the CDR3 reads TGTGCCAGCAGTTACTGGGGTAGGCTTTTGCGGGACAGCCCTTCACCCCTCCACTTT. Its translation: CASSYWGRLLRDSPSPLHF.

V gene TRBV7-9 combines with J gene TRBJ1-2; D unresolved. Trimming shortened V by 5 bases and J by 6 bases, and 10 bases separated the two germline ends. The CDR3 extends over 12 amino acids. Per the germline V gene, CDR1 is SEHNR and CDR2 is FQNEAQ (reference sequence). The CDR3 region is CASSVARDGYTF. In nucleotides, the CDR3 is TGTGCCAGCAGCGTTGCGAGGGATGGCTACACCTTC.

Many counts were recorded for this clonotype. The genes are TRBV7-9 and TRBJ2-7; a possible D gene is TRBD1 (5 bases). The CDR3 runs 12 residues. V shed 4 bases and J shed 3 bases, with 7 bases lying between them. From germline, CDR1 is SEHNR and CDR2 FQNEAQ (reference sequence). CDR3 DNA: TGTGCCAGCAGCTCCGGACACTACGAGCAGTACTTC. This sequence encodes CASSSGHYEQYF.

This clonotype was recorded at least ten times. The J gene is TRBJ2-7, the V gene TRBV2; 13 positions agree with TRBD2. V dropped 7 bases and J dropped 9; count of bases not matched to a gene: 6. CDR1 SNHLY and CDR2 FYNNEI come from the germline V gene. The length of the CDR3 is 13 residues. CDR3 loop: CASTRTSGSWQYF. Written as DNA, the CDR3 is TGTGCCAGCACCCGGACTAGCGGGAGTTGGCAGTACTTC.

This clonotype was counted only a few times. This sequence joins TRBV5-1 and TRBJ2-6; perhaps TRBD1 as D (5 bases). The V end lost 6 bases, the J end lost 0 bases, and 10 bases lay between the germline ends. The germline gives CDR1 SGHRS, CDR2 YFSETQ. The CDR3 totals 15 residues. This CDR3 reads CASTPTVSGANVLTF. CDR3 DNA sequence: TGCGCCAGCACCCCGACAGTCTCTGGGGCCAACGTCCTGACTTTC.

This clonotype appeared a single time. This sequence joins TRBV15 and TRBJ2-2; D is undetermined. The CDR3 loop spans 17 amino acids. From germline, CDR1 is LNHNV and CDR2 YYDKDF (reference sequence). Trimming stripped 5 bases from V and 1 base from J, with 17 bases between. The CDR3 sequence is CATSPTPIYLNTGELFF. The CDR3 DNA sequence: TGTGCCACCAGCCCGACCCCCATCTATCTGAACACCGGGGAGCTGTTTTTT.

V is TRBV10-3 and J is TRBJ1-5; weak D call: TRBD1 (5 bases). V dropped 10 bases and J dropped 0 bases, with 16 bases sitting between them. The length of the CDR3 is 15 residues. Germline V CDR1 and CDR2: ENHRY, SYGVKD. This chain's CDR3 is CATGTLGYSNQPQHF. CDR3 bases: TGTGCCACCGGGACGTTGGGGTATAGCAATCAGCCCCAGCATTTT.

V is TRBV20-1 and J is TRBJ2-5; D gene uncertain. This CDR3 is built from 12 residues. In germline, CDR1 is DFQATT, CDR2 SNEGSKA (reference sequence). The V end was cut by 2 bases, the J end by 4 bases, with 8 bases between. This chain's CDR3 is CSARTWTETQYF. The CDR3 DNA reads TGCAGTGCTAGAACGTGGACAGAGACCCAGTACTTC.

This clonotype showed up just once. This sequence joins TRBV10-3 and TRBJ2-7, with 8 bases identical to TRBD2. With V trimmed by 0 bases and J by 0 bases, 4 bases remained unmatched. In germline, CDR1 is ENHRY, CDR2 SYGVKD. The CDR3 contains 16 residues. CDR3 sequence (DNA): TGTGCCATCAGTGAGTCAAAGGGGACTAGCTCCTACGAGCAGTACTTC. Translated, it gives CAISESKGTSSYEQYF.

The chain carries TRBV10-3 and TRBJ1-1; D remains ambiguous. This CDR3 has 14 amino acids. Trimming removed 10 bases from V and 6 bases from J, with 21 bases in between. Germline V gives CDR1 ENHRY, CDR2 SYGVKD. In DNA, the CDR3 is TGTGCCAGCAATCGTCGGCTCACCATAGCTGAAGCTTTCTTT. Its translation is CASNRRLTIAEAFF.

The J gene is TRBJ1-5, the V gene TRBV29-1; TRBD1 might be the D (5 bases). Germline V gives CDR1 SQVTM, CDR2 ANQGSEA. V lost 4 bases to trimming and J lost 4 bases, with 11 bases between them. The CDR3 has 13 amino acids. The CDR3 DNA sequence: TGCAGCGTTGGGGGCGGGCTAAATCAGCCCCAGCATTTT. It encodes CSVGGGLNQPQHF. The full variable domain, its missing parts supplied by reference TRBV29-1 and TRBJ1-5, is SAVISQKPSRDICQRGTSLTIQCQVDSQVTMMFWYRQQPGQSLTLIATANQGSEATYESGFVIDKFPISRPNLTFSTLTVSNMSPEDSSIYLCSVGGGLNQPQHFGDGTRLSIL.

This clonotype occurred many times. The gene calls are TRBV29-1 and TRBJ1-1; a weak D match, TRBD1 (5 bases). The CDR3 is made up of 15 amino acids. Per germline, CDR1 SQVTM and CDR2 ANQGSEA. Trimming removed 6 bases at V and 5 bases at J, with 22 bases between. The CDR3 DNA sequence: TGCAGCGTCGGAACGCTTAGGGGCGCGGAGACTGAAGCTTTCTTT. Encoded protein: CSVGTLRGAETEAFF.

The V gene is TRBV6-1, the J gene TRBJ1-1; D call uncertain. This CDR3 is built from 14 residues. CDR1 is MNHNS, CDR2 SASEGT, per germline. V lost 4 bases, J lost 3 bases, and 12 bases lay in between. This CDR3 reads CASSARERDTEAFF. CDR3 DNA: TGTGCCAGCAGTGCTAGGGAGCGCGACACTGAAGCTTTCTTT.

The chain recombines TRBV6-2 or TRBV6-3 with TRBJ1-4, with D uncertain. From germline, CDR1 is MNHEY and CDR2 SVGEGT. This CDR3 comprises 15 residues. V shed 6 bases and J shed 8 bases, with 19 bases lying between them. The DNA for the CDR3 is TGTGCCAGCAGGCCCCTTAGACATCCTCGAGAAAAACTGTTTTTT. It is translated as CASRPLRHPREKLFF.

This clonotype appeared a few times. This sequence joins TRBV20-1 and TRBJ1-5; a weak D match, TRBD1 (6 bases). The CDR3 runs 13 residues. Trimming removed 5 bases from V and 4 bases from J, with 12 bases in between. The germline V gene has CDR1 DFQATT and CDR2 SNEGSKA (reference sequence). The CDR3 sequence is CSAVPQGNQPQHF. Here the CDR3 DNA reads TGCAGTGCTGTGCCCCAGGGGAATCAGCCCCAGCATTTT.